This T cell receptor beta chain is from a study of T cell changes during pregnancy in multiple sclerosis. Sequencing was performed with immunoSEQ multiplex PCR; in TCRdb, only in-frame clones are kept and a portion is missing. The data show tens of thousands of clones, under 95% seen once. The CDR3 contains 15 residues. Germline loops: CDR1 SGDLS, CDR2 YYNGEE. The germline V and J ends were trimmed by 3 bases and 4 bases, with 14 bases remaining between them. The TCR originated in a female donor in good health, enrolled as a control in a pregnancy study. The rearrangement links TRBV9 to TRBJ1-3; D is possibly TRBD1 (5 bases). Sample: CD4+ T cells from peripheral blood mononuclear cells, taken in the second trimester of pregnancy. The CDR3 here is CASSARTSSGNTIYF. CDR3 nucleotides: TGTGCCAGCAGCGCCCGGACATCTTCCGGAAACACCATATATTTT.